These 32 T cell receptor beta chains share one sample of origin, sequenced in a study of PD-1 blockade in classical Hodgkin lymphoma. Autologous stem cell transplantation was followed by relapse in every patient, and brentuximab vedotin exposure varied. Data came from immunoSEQ multiplex PCR; TCRdb stores just in-frame clones and leaves some out. The data hold about 150,000 clones, with less than 80% observed a single time. The sequences come from peripheral blood mononuclear cells (PBMCs), collected before the second cycle of nivolumab. The receptors stem from a human donor with classical Hodgkin lymphoma.

This clone showed up just a few times. Its ends do not fully match the called genes, so a read error is possible. CDR3 region: CASSQDRGYTIYF. The DNA for the CDR3 is TGCGCCAGCAGCCAAGACAGGGGGTACACCATATATTTT. The chain combines TRBV7-2 with TRBJ1-3; 9 bases are shared with TRBD1. The CDR3 extends over 13 amino acids. Germline V gene data show CDR1 as SGHTA and CDR2 as FQGNSA.

CDR3 nucleotides: TGTGCCAGCAGTTCCACAGGGCCAGGGGTCCCCACGCAGTATTTT. It translates to CASSSTGPGVPTQYF. V usage is TRBV25-1 and J usage is TRBJ2-3, with D tentatively TRBD1 (6 bases). The V gene's germline CDR1 is MGHDK and CDR2 SYGVNS. Trimming pared 5 bases from V and 9 bases from J, leaving 21 bases between. The CDR3 contains 15 residues.

This clone was found a few times. The genes are TRBV4-1 and TRBJ2-2; D gene ambiguous. The CDR3 contains 16 residues. V was cut by 1 base and J by 5 bases, with 14 bases left in between. CDR1 and CDR2 from the germline V gene are MGHRA and YSYEKL. This CDR3 is CASSQASGPSTGELFF. CDR3 bases: TGCGCCAGCAGCCAAGCCTCCGGGCCCTCGACCGGGGAGCTGTTTTTT.

The V and J genes are TRBV9 and TRBJ2-3; D remains ambiguous. The CDR3 covers 13 residues. The germline V gene encodes CDR1 SGDLS and CDR2 YYNGEE. V lost 0 bases and J 6 bases, leaving 8 bases between the germline ends. In DNA form, the CDR3 reads TGTGCCAGCAGCGTAGGGGTATCGGATACGCAGTATTTT. This encodes CASSVGVSDTQYF.

The chain recombines TRBV18 with TRBJ1-2, with D possibly TRBD1 on 5 matching bases. The CDR3 has 14 residues. The ends were cut back, 2 bases at V and 0 bases at J, with 7 bases in the middle. CDR1 and CDR2 (germline): KGHSH, LQKENI. DNA of the CDR3: TGTGCCAGCTCACCAGGACAAACTAACTATGGCTACACCTTC. Its protein is CASSPGQTNYGYTF.

The chain carries TRBV5-4 and TRBJ1-6; D not certain. The CDR3 sequence is 12 residues long. V shed 2 bases and J shed 12 bases, with 9 bases lying between them. Germline CDR1 is SGHNT and CDR2 is YYREEE (reference sequence). The CDR3 reads CASSFDVGPLHF. CDR3 coding DNA: TGTGCCAGCAGCTTCGATGTGGGACCCCTCCACTTT.

The CDR3 DNA reads as TGTGCCAGCAGTCCGGGACAGGGCCTGGATACGCAGTATTTT. Its protein is CASSPGQGLDTQYF. The J gene is TRBJ2-3, the V gene TRBV6-6; 9 nucleotides match TRBD1. This CDR3 has 14 amino acids. Germline loops: CDR1 MNHNY, CDR2 SVGAGI (reference sequence). The ends lost 5 bases at V and 6 bases at J; junction bases unmatched: 6.

This clone was seen once. V is TRBV18 and J is TRBJ1-1, with a possible D match to TRBD1 (5 bases). CDR1 is KGHSH and CDR2 is LQKENI in the germline V gene. Trimming took 2 bases from V and 4 from J, leaving 20 bases between them. This CDR3 has 17 amino acids. The CDR3, as DNA: TGTGCCAGCTCACCAGTGCTTCTCGAGGGGCCGGGCACTGAAGCTTTCTTT. Its translation: CASSPVLLEGPGTEAFF. Using reference TRBV18 and TRBJ1-1 for the parts outside the CDR3, the full variable domain is NAGVMQNPRHLVRRRGQEARLRCSPMKGHSHVYWYRQLPEEGLKFMVYLQKENIIDESGMPKERFSAEFPKEGPSILRIQQVVRGDSAAYFCASSPVLLEGPGTEAFFGQGTRLTVV.

The chain recombines TRBV13 with TRBJ2-1; D may match TRBD1 or TRBD2 (5 bases each). The CDR3 runs 16 residues. Germline V gene lookup returns CDR1 PRHDT and CDR2 FYEKMQ (reference sequence). Trimming took 4 bases from V and 9 from J, leaving 22 bases between them. The CDR3 spells CASSSSSRDPVGEQFF. The CDR3 DNA follows: TGTGCCAGCAGCTCCTCGTCCCGGGACCCAGTAGGTGAGCAGTTCTTC.

The chain uses TRBV7-2 and TRBJ2-7; D ambiguous. This CDR3 comprises 14 residues. Trimming cost V 5 bases and J 2 bases, with 13 bases left between them. Germline CDR1 is SGHTA and CDR2 is FQGNSA. The CDR3 sequence: CASSPDLGPYEQYF. In DNA, the CDR3 is TGTGCCAGCAGCCCCGACCTTGGACCCTACGAGCAGTACTTC. Variable domain in full (rest from reference TRBV7-2 and TRBJ2-7): GAGVSQSPSNKVTEKGKDVELRCDPISGHTALYWYRQSLGQGLEFLIYFQGNSAPDKSGLPSDRFSAERTGGSVSTLTIQRTQQEDSAVYLCASSPDLGPYEQYFGPGTRLTVT.

The genes are TRBV6-5 and TRBJ2-1; D is ambiguous. CDR1 is MNHEY, CDR2 SVGAGI, per germline. The V end was cut by 2 bases, the J end by 3 bases, with 8 bases between. The CDR3 has 14 amino acids. This CDR3 reads CASSYSLLYNEQFF. The DNA of the CDR3 is TGTGCCAGCAGTTACAGCCTGCTCTACAATGAGCAGTTCTTC.

V is TRBV6-6 and J is TRBJ2-6; maybe TRBD1 (6 bases). The CDR3 is made up of 15 amino acids. V dropped 7 bases and J dropped 1 base, with 11 bases sitting between them. Germline assignment: CDR1 MNHNY and CDR2 SVGAGI (reference sequence). CDR3 bases: TGTGCCAGCAACGACAGGTTTTCTGGGGCCAACGTCCTGACTTTC. This codes for CASNDRFSGANVLTF.

The chain carries TRBV5-6 and TRBJ2-5; 8 bases agree with TRBD1. Germline V CDR1 and CDR2: SGHDT, YYEEEE. V lost 3 bases to trimming and J lost 0 bases; unmatched junction nucleotides: 4. The CDR3 consists of 15 residues. CDR3 DNA: TGTGCCAGCAGCTCCAACAGGGGGTACCAAGAGACCCAGTACTTC. Its protein is CASSSNRGYQETQYF.

V usage is TRBV5-4 and J usage is TRBJ2-3; 9 bases fit TRBD1. Germline assignment: CDR1 SGHNT and CDR2 YYREEE (reference sequence). J was trimmed by 0 bases and V by 4 bases; bases with no gene match: 15. The CDR3 covers 19 residues. CDR3 sequence (DNA): TGTGCCAGCAGCAGGGGACAGGGAAGGTCGTCGACTAGCACAGATACGCAGTATTTT. Translating it yields CASSRGQGRSSTSTDTQYF.

The J gene is TRBJ1-1, the V gene TRBV5-8; 7 bases fit TRBD1. CDR3 length: 14 amino acids. Trimming took 4 bases from V and 4 from J; bases not matched to a gene: 7. The germline CDR1 and CDR2 sequences are SGHTS and YDEGEE. CDR3 residues: CASSHDRVGTEAFF. The DNA for the CDR3 is TGTGCCAGCAGCCATGACAGGGTTGGCACTGAAGCTTTCTTT.

V and J are TRBV2 and TRBJ1-2; unclear D gene. The germline V gene has CDR1 SNHLY and CDR2 FYNNEI. This CDR3 is built from 14 residues. Trimming cost V 3 bases and J 0 bases, with 8 bases left between them. The chain's CDR3 is CASSDIVANYGYTF. The CDR3 region has the DNA TGTGCCAGCAGTGATATTGTAGCTAACTATGGCTACACCTTC.

The V and J genes are TRBV7-2 and TRBJ2-7; no definite D call. Per the germline V gene, CDR1 is SGHTA and CDR2 is FQGNSA. There are 11 residues in the CDR3. The V end lost 2 bases, the J end lost 4 bases, and 3 bases lay between the germline ends. CDR3 coding DNA: TGTGCCAGCAGCTTATCATACGAGCAGTACTTC. This gives the protein CASSLSYEQYF. The whole variable domain, filled in from reference TRBV7-2 and TRBJ2-7, reads GAGVSQSPSNKVTEKGKDVELRCDPISGHTALYWYRQSLGQGLEFLIYFQGNSAPDKSGLPSDRFSAERTGGSVSTLTIQRTQQEDSAVYLCASSLSYEQYFGPGTRLTVT.

The chain is built from TRBV7-6 and TRBJ2-1; 8 positions match TRBD1. With V trimmed by 2 bases and J by 8 bases, 8 bases remained unmatched. Per the germline V gene, CDR1 is SGHVS and CDR2 is FNYEAQ. This CDR3 has 15 residues. This CDR3 is CASSLIWAGGDEQFF. The CDR3 DNA reads TGTGCCAGCAGCTTAATTTGGGCAGGGGGCGATGAGCAGTTCTTC.

The chain couples TRBV6-5 to TRBJ2-7; TRBD1 matches at 7 bases. Germline CDR1 and CDR2: MNHEY and SVGAGI. J was trimmed by 2 bases and V by 0 bases; bases with no gene match: 7. The CDR3 sequence is 16 residues long. Here the CDR3 reads CASSYSKGTAAYEQYF. CDR3 in DNA: TGTGCCAGCAGTTACTCGAAGGGGACAGCCGCCTACGAGCAGTACTTC.

Only one count was recorded for this clone. This sequence joins TRBV6-6 and TRBJ2-3; TRBD2 agrees at 7 bases. After removal of 11 bases from V and 6 bases from J, the junction contained 14 bases not matched to a gene. The CDR3 loop spans 14 amino acids. CDR1 MNHNY and CDR2 SVGAGI come from the germline V gene (reference sequence). For the CDR3, the DNA is TGTGCCGTCTCTACTCGCGGGAGAAGTGATACGCAGTATTTT. This codes for CAVSTRGRSDTQYF.

The chain uses TRBV18 and TRBJ1-1; unclear D gene. Trimming shortened V by 5 bases and J by 0 bases, and 13 bases separated the two germline ends. Per germline, CDR1 KGHSH and CDR2 LQKENI. This CDR3 spans 15 amino acids. The CDR3 DNA sequence: TGTGCCAGCTCATCCGTCGGGCCTATGAACACTGAAGCTTTCTTT. Translating gives CASSSVGPMNTEAFF.

The V call is TRBV6-1, the J call TRBJ1-2, with D tentatively TRBD1 (5 bases). Germline V gene data show CDR1 as MNHNS and CDR2 as SASEGT. CDR3 size: 15 residues. Trimming removed 5 bases from V and 6 bases from J, with 19 bases in between. The CDR3, as DNA: TGTGCCAGCAGTAATGACCCCGGAGGGACTGATGGCTACACCTTC. This encodes CASSNDPGGTDGYTF.

The chain links TRBV11-2 to TRBJ2-7, with no clear D. Germline lookup yields CDR1 SGHAT and CDR2 FQNNGV. Trimming took 5 bases from V and 2 from J, leaving 10 bases between them. The CDR3 length is 13 residues. The CDR3 coding sequence is TGTGCCAGCAGCCAAGACACGGCCTACGAGCAGTACTTC. Its protein is CASSQDTAYEQYF.

The J gene is TRBJ1-1, the V gene TRBV25-1; 8 nucleotides align to TRBD1. CDR1 is MGHDK and CDR2 is SYGVNS in the germline V gene. V lost 4 bases to trimming and J lost 4 bases; unmatched junction nucleotides: 2. This CDR3 region has 13 residues. CDR3 sequence (DNA): TGTGCCAGCAGTGTGACAGGGGCCACTGAAGCTTTCTTT. This gives the protein CASSVTGATEAFF. The variable domain in full, completed from reference TRBV25-1 and TRBJ1-1, reads EADIYQTPRYLVIGTGKKITLECSQTMGHDKMYWYQQDPGMELHLIHYSYGVNSTEKGDLSSESTVSRIRTEHFPLTLESARPSHTSQYLCASSVTGATEAFFGQGTRLTVV.

This clone was found once. The J gene is TRBJ2-2, the V gene TRBV2, with D perhaps assigned TRBD1 or TRBD2 (5 bases each). V lost 7 bases and J lost 3, with 12 bases in between. The length of the CDR3 is 14 residues. In germline, CDR1 is SNHLY, CDR2 FYNNEI. CDR3 coding DNA: TGTGCCAGCACCCGGGACGTCTACACCGGGGAGCTGTTTTTT. Its protein product is CASTRDVYTGELFF.

The genes are TRBV10-3 and TRBJ1-2, with D maybe TRBD1 (6 bases). V lost 2 bases, J lost 3 bases, and 16 bases lay in between. CDR1 is ENHRY and CDR2 is SYGVKD in the germline V gene. CDR3 length equals 16 residues. This chain's CDR3 is CAISEPQGGIDYGYTF. The CDR3 DNA sequence: TGTGCCATCAGTGAGCCCCAAGGGGGAATAGACTATGGCTACACCTTC.

The gene calls are TRBV10-3 and TRBJ1-5; unclear D gene. V lost 0 bases and J 6 bases, leaving 6 bases between the germline ends. The CDR3 covers 13 residues. Germline lookup yields CDR1 ENHRY and CDR2 SYGVKD. The CDR3 nucleotides read TGTGCCATCAGTGAGTCTGGACTTCAGCCCCAGCATTTT. This translates into CAISESGLQPQHF.

The chain joins TRBV10-3 to TRBJ2-5; 7 nucleotides align to TRBD2. CDR3 length equals 17 residues. Germline values: CDR1 ENHRY, CDR2 SYGVKD. The ends lost 2 bases at V and 1 base at J; junction bases unmatched: 10. Written as DNA, the CDR3 is TGTGCCATCAGTGAGGGGTCAATTAGCGGGTTCCAAGAGACCCAGTACTTC. Translation gives CAISEGSISGFQETQYF.

The chain links TRBV5-8 to TRBJ1-2; no clear D. Germline lookup yields CDR1 SGHTS and CDR2 YDEGEE. Trimming removed 0 bases from V and 4 bases from J, with 16 bases in between. The CDR3 runs 16 residues. Here the CDR3 DNA reads TGTGCCAGCAGCTTGGCAGGCACCCCTTCCCTCTATGGCTACACCTTC. Its translation: CASSLAGTPSLYGYTF. Full variable domain (outside the CDR3, taken from reference TRBV5-8 and TRBJ1-2): EAGVTQSPTHLIKTRGQQATLRCSPISGHTSVYWYQQALGLGLQFLLWYDEGEERNRGNFPPRFSGRQFPNYSSELNVNALELEDSALYLCASSLAGTPSLYGYTFGSGTRLTVV.

Worth noting for this clone: Other nucleotide sequences from this sample produce the same CDR3. The genes are TRBV6-5 and TRBJ1-3; D unclear. In germline, CDR1 is MNHEY, CDR2 SVGAGI. V dropped 9 bases and J dropped 0 bases, with 3 bases sitting between them. The CDR3 consists of 11 residues. CDR3 sequence: CASGSGNTIYF. CDR3 nucleotides: TGTGCCAGTGGCTCTGGAAACACCATATATTTT.

The chain recombines TRBV6-5 with TRBJ1-1; D is ambiguous. The CDR3 is made up of 13 amino acids. V gave up 1 base and J gave up 4 bases, with 7 bases separating them. Per germline, CDR1 MNHEY and CDR2 SVGAGI. The CDR3 loop is CASSYFEGTEAFF. In DNA, the CDR3 is TGTGCCAGCAGTTACTTTGAGGGCACTGAAGCTTTCTTT.

The genes are TRBV5-1 and TRBJ2-7; 9 nucleotides line up with TRBD2. Trimming at V came to 5 bases and at J to 0 bases, leaving 6 bases not matched to a gene. CDR1 is SGHRS and CDR2 is YFSETQ in the germline V gene. The CDR3 length is 15 residues. The CDR3 reads CASRTTSGPSYEQYF. The CDR3 DNA reads as TGCGCCAGCAGGACGACTAGCGGACCCTCCTACGAGCAGTACTTC. Based on the CDR3 plus reference TRBV5-1 and TRBJ2-7, the full variable domain is KAGVTQTPRYLIKTRGQQVTLSCSPISGHRSVSWYQQTPGQGLQFLFEYFSETQRNKGNFPGRFSGRQFSNSRSEMNVSTLELGDSALYLCASRTTSGPSYEQYFGPGTRLTVT.